One sample yielded the 27 T cell receptor beta chains listed below, sequenced in a study of blood T cell repertoires in COVID-19. Clones were read by immunoSEQ multiplex PCR, and TCRdb kept only the in-frame ones, dropping some. The table records 100,000 to 150,000 clones, about 89% of them present only once. The sequenced sample consisted of peripheral blood. The receptors derive from a woman aged 65 to 85 with COVID-19, enrolled during active disease.

This rearrangement joins TRBV4-1 to TRBJ1-2; tentatively, D is TRBD1 (6 bases). The CDR3 has 16 residues. Germline V lookup: CDR1 MGHRA, CDR2 YSYEKL. Trimming cost V 0 bases and J 4 bases, with 15 bases left between them. The CDR3 reads CASSQDAGTTIYGYTF. As DNA, the CDR3 is TGCGCCAGCAGCCAAGACGCCGGGACAACTATCTATGGCTACACCTTC.

This chain connects TRBV5-5 to TRBJ2-4; 9 bases match TRBD2. The V gene end was trimmed by 2 bases and the J gene end by 7 bases; junction bases not matched to a gene: 10. CDR3 length: 16 residues. Germline V gene data show CDR1 as SGHKS and CDR2 as YYEKEE (reference sequence). This chain's CDR3 is CASSFSSGGPGNIQYF. In nucleotides, the CDR3 is TGTGCCAGCAGCTTCTCAAGCGGGGGGCCGGGGAACATTCAGTACTTC.

The chain has TRBV27 and TRBJ1-2; D might be TRBD1 (5 bases). V was trimmed by 6 bases and J by 3 bases, leaving 23 bases between them. The CDR3 spans 17 residues. Germline V gives CDR1 MNHEY, CDR2 SMNVEV (reference sequence). CDR3 nucleotide sequence: TGTGCCAGCAGCCCAGACAGTGAAGGGATAGGTTACTATGGCTACACCTTC. It yields the protein CASSPDSEGIGYYGYTF.

This chain connects TRBV7-8 to TRBJ1-1, with 8 bases identical to TRBD1. The CDR3 covers 16 residues. The trim removed 5 bases at V and 4 bases at J, leaving 12 bases unmatched. The germline V gene encodes CDR1 SGHVS and CDR2 FQNEAQ. The CDR3 region has the DNA TGTGCCAGCAGCCATCACGTTACAGGGGGTGGCACTGAAGCTTTCTTT. Amino acid sequence: CASSHHVTGGGTEAFF.

This chain uses TRBV21-1 with TRBJ2-1; the table's D call of TRBD1 was not tested on the DNA. TRBV21-1 counts as a pseudogene. The CDR3 length is 17 residues. The chain's CDR3 is CASSASDGTGVSLGQFF. The CDR3 DNA is TGTGCCAGCAGCGCCTCCGATGGGACAGGGGTCTCCCTTGGGCAGTTCTTC.

The rearrangement uses TRBV2 and TRBJ2-5; 7 bases match TRBD2. Germline V CDR1 and CDR2: SNHLY, FYNNEI. CDR3 size: 14 residues. Trimming took 7 bases from V and 3 from J; bases not matched to a gene: 8. Here the CDR3 DNA reads TGTGCCAGCATGCTGGGGACTAAGAAAGAGACCCAGTACTTC. Its translation: CASMLGTKKETQYF.

The chain uses TRBV7-8 and TRBJ1-2, with D possibly being TRBD1 (5 bases). Trimming stripped 2 bases from V and 8 bases from J, with 15 bases between. Germline loops: CDR1 SGHVS, CDR2 FQNEAQ. This CDR3 region has 14 residues. CDR3 DNA sequence: TGTGCCAGCAGCTTAAGGACCGACAGCAGAGGCTACACCTTC. Its protein product is CASSLRTDSRGYTF.

The gene calls are TRBV2 and TRBJ1-5; D is uncertain. The CDR3 runs 15 residues. Germline V gives CDR1 SNHLY, CDR2 FYNNEI. Trimming took off 4 bases at V and 2 bases at J, with 12 bases between the two ends. The CDR3: CASSGLTTGNQPQHF. Written as DNA, the CDR3 is TGTGCCAGCAGTGGCTTGACTACCGGCAATCAGCCCCAGCATTTT.

The rearrangement uses TRBV20-1 and TRBJ1-2, with D possibly matching TRBD1 (5 bases). The CDR3 is 14 amino acids. Deletions cut 3 bases from V and 4 bases from J, with 15 bases between. Germline CDR1 is DFQATT and CDR2 is SNEGSKA (reference sequence). CDR3 coding DNA: TGCAGTGCTAGTGCGGGGGGTCGGGGCTATGGCTACACCTTC. It specifies CSASAGGRGYGYTF.

The chain uses TRBV5-1 and TRBJ1-6; possibly TRBD1 for D (6 bases). The CDR3 extends over 14 amino acids. The germline V gene has CDR1 SGHRS and CDR2 YFSETQ. V lost 0 bases and J 10 bases, leaving 11 bases between the germline ends. This CDR3 is CASSLEPTGSPLHF. CDR3 coding DNA: TGCGCCAGCAGCTTGGAGCCCACAGGGTCACCCCTCCACTTT.

V gene TRBV10-3 combines with J gene TRBJ1-1; D uncertain. Germline V gives CDR1 ENHRY, CDR2 SYGVKD. Trimming left V 7 bases short and J 0 bases short, with 9 bases between. The CDR3 is 13 amino acids. CDR3 region: CAITWEVNTEAFF. CDR3 in DNA: TGTGCCATCACCTGGGAGGTGAACACTGAAGCTTTCTTT.

This chain links TRBV28 with TRBJ2-5, with D perhaps TRBD1 (5 bases). Deletions cut 5 bases from V and 3 bases from J, with 16 bases between. The CDR3 consists of 15 residues. Per germline, CDR1 MDHEN and CDR2 SYDVKM. The CDR3 sequence is CASSPQGRNEETQYF. In nucleotides, the CDR3 is TGTGCCAGCAGTCCCCAGGGTCGCAATGAAGAGACCCAGTACTTC. Full variable domain (outside the CDR3, taken from reference TRBV28 and TRBJ2-5): DVKVTQSSRYLVKRTGEKVFLECVQDMDHENMFWYRQDPGLGLRLIYFSYDVKMKEKGDIPEGYSVSREKKERFSLILESASTNQTSMYLCASSPQGRNEETQYFGPGTRLLVL.

This chain links TRBV2 with TRBJ1-2, with 8 positions matching TRBD1. This CDR3 comprises 16 residues. The V and J ends lost 3 bases and 5 bases, in that order; junction bases with no gene match: 11. The germline V gene encodes CDR1 SNHLY and CDR2 FYNNEI. CDR3: CASSDAPQDRGYGYTF. CDR3 DNA: TGTGCCAGCAGTGACGCCCCCCAAGACAGGGGTTATGGCTACACCTTC.

This chain uses TRBV5-1 with TRBJ1-3; D is unresolved. The CDR3 extends over 15 amino acids. V was pared by 5 bases and J by 2 bases, with 14 bases between. Germline CDR1 is SGHRS and CDR2 is YFSETQ. DNA for the CDR3: TGCGCCAGCAGGAACCCGGGGTCAACTGGAAACACCATATATTTT. Amino acids: CASRNPGSTGNTIYF.

The CDR3 region is CASSKTGDYGYTF. The DNA for the CDR3 is TGTGCCAGCAGTAAGACAGGAGACTATGGCTACACCTTC. This chain links TRBV6-5 with TRBJ1-2, with D possibly being TRBD1 (6 bases). Germline assignment: CDR1 MNHEY and CDR2 SVGAGI. This CDR3 spans 13 amino acids. V gave up 5 bases and J gave up 3 bases, with 10 bases separating them.

This clone occurred once. This chain connects TRBV6-5 to TRBJ1-5, with 7 positions matching TRBD1. V lost 6 bases and J lost 7; bases outside the gene matches: 12. This CDR3 is 15 amino acids long. CDR1 and CDR2 from the germline V gene are MNHEY and SVGAGI. As DNA, the CDR3 is TGTGCCAGCAGCGACAGGGTCCCATTGGGCCAGCCCCAGCATTTT. It translates to CASSDRVPLGQPQHF.

The chain is built from TRBV19 and TRBJ1-5; weak D call: TRBD1 (5 bases). This CDR3 spans 17 amino acids. The germline gives CDR1 LNHDA, CDR2 SQIVND (reference sequence). V was shortened by 4 bases and J by 5 bases, with 21 bases between the two germline ends. The CDR3 here is CASSTRRASTGDQPQHF. In DNA form, the CDR3 reads TGTGCCAGTAGTACCCGCAGGGCCTCGACCGGCGATCAGCCCCAGCATTTT.

This rearrangement joins TRBV28 to TRBJ2-1; 8 positions agree with TRBD2. V shed 5 bases and J 9 bases; nucleotides not matched to a gene: 18. The length of the CDR3 is 17 residues. Per the germline V gene, CDR1 is MDHEN and CDR2 is SYDVKM. The CDR3 sequence: CASSQGRLSGGLGEQFF. In DNA form, the CDR3 reads TGTGCCAGCAGTCAAGGTCGATTAAGCGGGGGCTTAGGTGAGCAGTTCTTC.

The rearrangement uses TRBV30 and TRBJ2-1; 8 bases are shared with TRBD1. The CDR3 length is 13 residues. Germline CDR1 GTSNPN, CDR2 SVGIG (reference sequence). Trimming removed 4 bases from V and 9 bases from J; junction bases left unmatched: 8. This CDR3 is CAWKRTGQGEQFF. The CDR3, as DNA: TGTGCCTGGAAAAGGACAGGGCAGGGTGAGCAGTTCTTC.

The V gene is TRBV5-6, the J gene TRBJ2-5; 9 nucleotides line up with TRBD1. CDR1 and CDR2 from the germline V gene are SGHDT and YYEEEE. This CDR3 is 15 amino acids long. V trimming: 3 bases; J trimming: 5 bases; junction bases outside the gene matches: 8. CDR3 loop: CASSWTGARVETQYF. The DNA of the CDR3 is TGTGCCAGCAGCTGGACAGGGGCGAGGGTGGAGACCCAGTACTTC.

V gene TRBV19 combines with J gene TRBJ1-3; no firm D call. Germline V gene data show CDR1 as LNHDA and CDR2 as SQIVND (reference sequence). The CDR3 is 16 residues long. Trimming took off 9 bases at V and 4 bases at J, with 22 bases between the two ends. CDR3 sequence reads: CASGVSGPGNGNTIYF. The CDR3 nucleotides read TGTGCCAGCGGAGTTTCGGGTCCCGGGAACGGAAACACCATATATTTT.

The chain links TRBV2 to TRBJ2-5, with TRBD2 matching 8 bases. The CDR3 is made up of 13 amino acids. CDR1 and CDR2 (germline): SNHLY, FYNNEI. The V segment lost 4 bases and the J segment 5 bases; nucleotides outside the gene matches: 3. The CDR3, as DNA: TGTGCCAGCAGTGGGACTAGCCGCGAGACCCAGTACTTC. Translating it yields CASSGTSRETQYF.

This clone was seen only a few times. Within the sample, other DNA sequences also encode this same CDR3. V and J are TRBV2 and TRBJ2-5, with D unclear. Germline V CDR1 and CDR2: SNHLY, FYNNEI. The CDR3 totals 14 residues. The ends were cut back, 6 bases at V and 2 bases at J, with 13 bases in the middle. The CDR3 protein is CASSPTGFQETQYF. As DNA, the CDR3 is TGTGCCAGCAGCCCGACTGGATTTCAAGAGACCCAGTACTTC.

The chain joins TRBV2 to TRBJ1-1; D unclear. Germline values: CDR1 SNHLY, CDR2 FYNNEI. Trimming removed 4 bases at V and 4 bases at J, with 13 bases between. CDR3 length: 14 residues. DNA of the CDR3: TGTGCCAGCAGTGCCAGGACTAAAGTCACTGAAGCTTTCTTT. This sequence encodes CASSARTKVTEAFF.

J is TRBJ1-4 and V is TRBV7-9, with a tentative D call TRBD1 (5 bases). Germline CDR1 and CDR2: SEHNR and FQNEAQ (reference sequence). The V gene lost 5 bases and the J gene lost 8 bases, with 18 bases spanning the gap. The CDR3 loop spans 15 amino acids. The CDR3, as DNA: TGTGCCAGCAGCGCCTCCGGAGACAGCGTCGAAAAACTGTTTTTT. It translates to CASSASGDSVEKLFF.

DNA of the CDR3: TGTGCCACCAGCAGAGAAGGGGCTGCGATCTCCATCGGAGGCTACACCTTC. This translates into CATSREGAAISIGGYTF. The chain employs TRBV15 and TRBJ1-2; a possible D gene is TRBD1 (5 bases). This CDR3 contains 17 residues. V gave up 0 bases and J gave up 8 bases, with 22 bases separating them. Looked up from germline, CDR1 is LNHNV and CDR2 is YYDKDF (reference sequence).

This chain joins TRBV2 and TRBJ2-5; 9 bases line up with TRBD2. CDR1 SNHLY and CDR2 FYNNEI come from the germline V gene. V was clipped by 6 bases and J by 4 bases; unmatched bases: 6. CDR3 length: 14 residues. The CDR3 is CASSNAGGRETQYF. The CDR3, as DNA: TGTGCCAGCAGCAACGCGGGGGGGCGAGAGACCCAGTACTTC. Together with reference TRBV2 and TRBJ2-5, the CDR3 gives the full variable domain: EPEVTQTPSHQVTQMGQEVILRCVPISNHLYFYWYRQILGQKVEFLVSFYNNEISEKSEIFDDQFSVERPDGSNFTLKIRSTKLEDSAMYFCASSNAGGRETQYFGPGTRLLVL.